This entry concerns a single T cell receptor beta chain. Original data processing: Scientists estimated how many nucleated cells there were by amplifying reference gene primers. This table comes from immunoSEQ multiplex PCR, and its TCRdb copy is limited to in-frame clones, with some not included. D and trimming were read from the DNA, whereas the V and J calls and clone size are those reported in that table. Seen here are 99,000 or so clones, around 84% observed once, and the top ten hold around a quarter. V dropped 0 bases and J dropped 1 base, with 7 bases sitting between them. Looked up from germline, CDR1 is KGHSH and CDR2 is LQKENI. This CDR3 spans 16 amino acids. This sample is drawn from a study of blood T cell repertoires in COVID-19. Study-level information: COVID-19 samples from acute and convalescent phases originated in the United States, Italy and Spain. The cDNA or gDNA used as material had been derived from T cells, B-cell-depleted T cells, or PBMCs.

The specimen was peripheral blood. The genes are TRBV18 and TRBJ2-6, with D perhaps TRBD1 (5 bases). The sequence was obtained from a man in his sixties with acute or convalescent COVID-19. The CDR3 nucleotides are TGTGCCAGCTCACCACCATACAGGTCTGGGGCCAACGTCCTGACTTTC. The encoded protein is CASSPPYRSGANVLTF.